This T cell receptor (beta chain) was identified in a study of T cell responses to AZD1222 COVID-19 vaccine. Concerning this clone itself: Its specificity is not known.

Germline values: CDR1 MNHEY, CDR2 SVGAGI. The CDR3 is 15 residues long. V lost 4 bases and J lost 6; bases outside the gene matches: 3. Whole-study results and caveats: Clonal diversity may have been underestimated in mostly white British donors. Unmutated regions of variants are reportedly targeted by nearly half of spike-specific TCRs. Spike-specific TCR depth and breadth grew after two AZD1222 doses. Only 5 to 7 individuals given AZD1222 were seropositive at baseline.

Method: immunoSEQ multiplex PCR; TCRdb's copy keeps in-frame clones and lacks some. The data show some 88,000 clones, under 95% seen once. V usage is TRBV6-5 and J usage is TRBJ2-6; the match to TRBD1 covers 10 bases. This sequence originates from an adult in good health. Here the sequenced sample was peripheral blood, taken on day 0 of AZD1222 vaccination. The CDR3 sequence is CASSSGTGEANVLTF. In nucleotides, the CDR3 is TGTGCCAGCAGTTCAGGGACAGGGGAGGCCAACGTCCTGACTTTC.